The next 19 T cell receptor beta chains were all read from a single sample in a study of blood T cell repertoires in COVID-19. Produced via immunoSEQ multiplex PCR; TCRdb's table is partial and in-frame only. The table includes around 140,000 clones, roughly four fifths detected once. Sample: peripheral blood. The receptors originated from a woman at least 80 years old with active or convalescent COVID-19.

The chain carries TRBV11-2 and TRBJ2-7, with 8 bases fitting TRBD2. The CDR3 has 17 residues. The V gene end was trimmed by 4 bases and the J gene end by 1 base; junction bases not matched to a gene: 12. CDR1 SGHAT and CDR2 FQNNGV come from the germline V gene. The CDR3 here is CASSSPRVAGKSYEQYF. The DNA of the CDR3 is TGTGCCAGCAGCTCCCCTCGGGTAGCGGGGAAGTCCTACGAGCAGTACTTC.

The chain couples TRBV6-5 to TRBJ1-4; TRBD1 aligns across 8 bases. This CDR3 region has 15 residues. Germline assignment: CDR1 MNHEY and CDR2 SVGAGI. Trimming took 2 bases from V and 6 from J; bases not matched to a gene: 5. The CDR3 DNA reads as TGTGCCAGCAGTTACACGATGGGACAGGATGAAAAACTGTTTTTT. Protein sequence: CASSYTMGQDEKLFF.

The genes are TRBV4-2 and TRBJ1-6, with TRBD1 matching over 7 bases. After removal of 4 bases from V and 10 bases from J, the junction contained 10 bases not matched to a gene. The CDR3 spans 15 residues. CDR1 and CDR2 (germline): LGHNA, YNFKEQ. The CDR3 coding sequence is TGTGCCAGCAGCCGAGAACAGGGGCTTCAATCACCCCTCCACTTT. It specifies CASSREQGLQSPLHF.

CDR3 DNA sequence: TGTGCCAGCAGCTACAGATATTACAATGAGCAGTTCTTC. Translating it yields CASSYRYYNEQFF. This rearrangement joins TRBV7-2 to TRBJ2-1; D gene ambiguous. Germline V CDR1 and CDR2: SGHTA, FQGNSA. The V gene lost 4 bases and the J gene lost 4 bases, with 8 bases spanning the gap. The CDR3 has 13 amino acids.

This chain joins TRBV2 and TRBJ1-4; TRBD1 might be the D (6 bases). The CDR3 runs 14 residues. Trimming removed 7 bases at V and 4 bases at J, with 13 bases between. Germline CDR1 SNHLY, CDR2 FYNNEI. The CDR3 region is CASTEQGINEKLFF. CDR3 nucleotide sequence: TGTGCCAGCACCGAACAGGGCATTAATGAAAAACTGTTTTTT.

The J gene is TRBJ2-7, the V gene TRBV28; 7 bases fit TRBD2. Germline CDR1 is MDHEN and CDR2 is SYDVKM. J was trimmed by 3 bases and V by 10 bases; bases with no gene match: 12. The length of the CDR3 is 14 residues. The CDR3 reads CANQKRGGNYEQYF. The DNA for the CDR3 is TGTGCCAACCAAAAGCGGGGAGGGAACTACGAGCAGTACTTC. The full variable domain, rest sourced from reference TRBV28 and TRBJ2-7, is DVKVTQSSRYLVKRTGEKVFLECVQDMDHENMFWYRQDPGLGLRLIYFSYDVKMKEKGDIPEGYSVSREKKERFSLILESASTNQTSMYLCANQKRGGNYEQYFGPGTRLTVT.

This sequence joins TRBV19 and TRBJ2-3; TRBD2 matches 16 bases. J lost 0 bases, V lost 5 bases, and 5 bases had no gene match. Germline V gene data show CDR1 as LNHDA and CDR2 as SQIVND (reference sequence). This CDR3 is built from 18 residues. CDR3 bases: TGTGCCAGTAGTCCGGGACTAGCGGGGGGGGAAAGCACAGATACGCAGTATTTT. It specifies CASSPGLAGGESTDTQYF.

The J gene is TRBJ2-3, the V gene TRBV7-9, with D tentatively TRBD2 (5 bases). Germline V gene sequence: CDR1 SEHNR, CDR2 FQNEAQ (reference sequence). This CDR3 has 16 amino acids. With 5 bases removed from V and 5 bases from J, the gap between germline ends came to 20 bases. The CDR3 sequence is CASSQAGQVAGDTQYF. The CDR3 DNA sequence: TGTGCCAGCAGCCAAGCCGGGCAGGTCGCGGGAGATACGCAGTATTTT.

The chain couples TRBV13 to TRBJ1-1; weak D call: TRBD1 (5 bases). CDR1 is PRHDT and CDR2 is FYEKMQ in the germline V gene (reference sequence). V lost 5 bases, J lost 4 bases, and 11 bases lay in between. This CDR3 region has 13 residues. This CDR3 reads CASSRRQGTEAFF. As DNA, the CDR3 is TGTGCCAGCAGCCGTCGGCAGGGCACTGAAGCTTTCTTT.

This clone was counted a single time. The rearrangement uses TRBV6-5 and TRBJ1-2; 7 bases align to TRBD1. Germline assignment: CDR1 MNHEY and CDR2 SVGAGI. Trimming at V came to 4 bases and at J to 4 bases, leaving 9 bases not matched to a gene. The CDR3 totals 15 residues. The CDR3 sequence is CASSSAGQLSYGYTF. In nucleotides, the CDR3 is TGTGCCAGCAGTTCGGCGGGACAGTTATCCTATGGCTACACCTTC.

The rearrangement joins TRBV29-1 to TRBJ2-6, with 8 bases that match TRBD1. J gave up 0 bases and V 8 bases, and 6 bases lay outside the gene matches. Germline lookup yields CDR1 SQVTM and CDR2 ANQGSEA. CDR3 length equals 15 residues. The CDR3 nucleotides are TGCAGCATCCAGGGGGCCTTCTCTGGGGCCAACGTCCTGACTTTC. Residues: CSIQGAFSGANVLTF.

The V gene is TRBV21-1, the J gene TRBJ1-1; the listed D gene, TRBD1, was not tested against the DNA. TRBV21-1 is deemed a pseudogene. The length of the CDR3 is 18 residues. The DNA of the CDR3 is TGTGCCAGCAGCAAAGGTAAGATACCTACAGGATTGAACACTGAAGCTTTCTTT. This codes for CASSKGKIPTGLNTEAFF.

This clone was observed a handful of times. The rearrangement uses TRBV2 and TRBJ2-3; TRBD2 agrees at 9 bases. Germline CDR1 reads SNHLY; CDR2 reads FYNNEI. The CDR3 totals 14 residues. The ends lost 4 bases at V and 5 bases at J; junction bases unmatched: 4. The CDR3 reads CASSVFSGGDTQYF. CDR3 nucleotide sequence: TGTGCCAGCAGTGTATTTAGCGGGGGAGATACGCAGTATTTT.

This clone was detected many times. V gene TRBV29-1 combines with J gene TRBJ1-1; no clear D gene. Germline values: CDR1 SQVTM, CDR2 ANQGSEA. The length of the CDR3 is 12 residues. V lost 4 bases to trimming and J lost 4 bases, with 10 bases between them. The CDR3 region has the DNA TGCAGCGTTGGAGGGTTCGGCACTGAAGCTTTCTTT. Translation gives CSVGGFGTEAFF.

This sequence joins TRBV2 and TRBJ2-2; TRBD1 matches 7 bases. In germline, CDR1 is SNHLY, CDR2 FYNNEI. Trimming cost V 5 bases and J 6 bases; bases outside gene matches: 0. There are 12 residues in the CDR3. The CDR3 nucleotides are TGTGCCAGCAGTCAGGGGGCCGGGGAGCTGTTTTTT. It specifies CASSQGAGELFF.

The chain uses TRBV12-3 or TRBV12-4 and TRBJ1-3, with D unclear. V was trimmed by 6 bases and J by 16 bases, leaving 19 bases between them. The CDR3 is made up of 12 amino acids. The DNA for the CDR3 is TGTGCCAGCAGCGGCGGACGGTCGGGAGCCTATTTT. Translation gives CASSGGRSGAYF.

This clone has a single count. The CDR3 spells CAWQIYSNTEAFF. Written as DNA, the CDR3 is TGTGCCTGGCAAATATACTCGAACACTGAAGCTTTCTTT. The V call is TRBV30, the J call TRBJ1-1; D is ambiguous. Trimming pared 5 bases from V and 1 base from J, leaving 11 bases between. The germline gives CDR1 GTSNPN, CDR2 SVGIG (reference sequence). This CDR3 has 13 amino acids.

The V call is TRBV5-1, the J call TRBJ1-5; 9 nucleotides agree with TRBD1. This CDR3 is 17 amino acids long. V trimming: 3 bases; J trimming: 0 bases; junction bases outside the gene matches: 7. CDR1 is SGHRS, CDR2 YFSETQ, per germline. As DNA, the CDR3 is TGCGCCAGCAGCTCTCTGGACAGGGGAGTTAGCAATCAGCCCCAGCATTTT. It yields the protein CASSSLDRGVSNQPQHF.

This chain joins TRBV27 and TRBJ2-7, with a tentative D call TRBD1 (6 bases). The V end was cut by 6 bases, the J end by 3 bases, with 15 bases between. The CDR3 is made up of 14 amino acids. The germline V gene has CDR1 MNHEY and CDR2 SMNVEV (reference sequence). The CDR3 DNA reads as TGTGCCAGCAGACAACCGGGACATCTCTACGAGCAGTACTTC. Protein product: CASRQPGHLYEQYF.